This T cell receptor beta chain was identified in a study of T cell responses to AZD1222 COVID-19 vaccine. General study findings and limits: Recipients of two AZD1222 doses showed rising Spike-specific TCR breadth and depth.

Germline V gives CDR1 MDHEN, CDR2 SYDVKM. The CDR3 has 15 residues. V was cut by 6 bases and J by 9 bases, with 21 bases left in between. Sequencing was performed with immunoSEQ multiplex PCR; in TCRdb, only in-frame clones are kept and a portion is missing. The sample contains 150,000 or so clones, nearly 95% of which appear only once. Concerning this clone: Its antigen is unidentified.

This specimen was peripheral blood, taken 28 days after the second AZD1222 dose. The V and J genes are TRBV28 and TRBJ1-5; no clear D gene. This sequence was found in an adult who received the AZD1222 COVID-19 vaccine. As DNA, the CDR3 is TGTGCCAGCAGCCTACCGCAGGCGGGTGGTGTGCCCCAGCATTTT. This codes for CASSLPQAGGVPQHF.